The 11 T cell receptor beta chains in this list originate from one sample, sequenced in a study of blood T cell repertoires in COVID-19. Clones were sequenced by immunoSEQ multiplex PCR, and TCRdb holds only the in-frame ones, with some missing. In the table there are 450,000 to 500,000 clones, roughly 85% of which are singletons. The sequenced sample consisted of peripheral blood. These TCRs come from a human donor in a cohort sampled during active COVID-19.

This chain connects TRBV24-1 to TRBJ2-3, with TRBD2 matching over 10 bases. The CDR3 covers 19 residues. V shed 2 bases, J shed 1 base, and the junction held 11 bases outside the gene matches. In germline, CDR1 is KGHDR, CDR2 SFDVKD. DNA for the CDR3: TGTGCCACCAGTGATTCAAAGGCGTCTAGCGGGAGTGGCACAGATACGCAGTATTTT. Translated, it gives CATSDSKASSGSGTDTQYF.

The rearrangement joins TRBV29-1 to TRBJ1-2; TRBD1 matches 7 bases. CDR1 and CDR2 (germline): SQVTM, ANQGSEA. J was trimmed by 5 bases and V by 7 bases; bases with no gene match: 4. This CDR3 is 11 amino acids long. CDR3 residues: CSGDSFYGYTF. CDR3 in DNA: TGCAGCGGGGACAGCTTTTATGGCTACACCTTC.

This chain uses TRBV5-1 with TRBJ2-5, with TRBD1 matching 7 bases. The CDR3 loop spans 14 amino acids. V lost 4 bases, J lost 5 bases, and 8 bases stayed unmatched. CDR1 SGHRS and CDR2 YFSETQ come from the germline V gene. This chain's CDR3 is CASSRVSRGETQYF. CDR3 nucleotide sequence: TGCGCCAGCAGCCGGGTGTCCAGGGGGGAGACCCAGTACTTC.

This chain connects TRBV30 to TRBJ2-4, with TRBD2 identical over 9 bases. This CDR3 contains 17 residues. V gave up 0 bases and J gave up 7 bases; unmatched junction bases: 13. Germline CDR1 is GTSNPN and CDR2 is SVGIG (reference sequence). The CDR3 DNA is TGTGCCTGGAGTGTTGGGGACCTAGCGGGGATTGCGAACATTCAGTACTTC. It yields the protein CAWSVGDLAGIANIQYF.

This chain joins TRBV9 and TRBJ2-5; D is unclear. V was clipped by 0 bases and J by 5 bases, with 14 bases between them. Germline loops: CDR1 SGDLS, CDR2 YYNGEE. The CDR3 is 15 amino acids. CDR3 in DNA: TGTGCCAGCAGCGTAGGCCTCCCCCCCGCGGAGACCCAGTACTTC. Translated: CASSVGLPPAETQYF.

The V and J genes are TRBV7-2 and TRBJ1-1; possibly TRBD1 for D (5 bases). The CDR3 is 14 residues long. CDR1 is SGHTA and CDR2 is FQGNSA in the germline V gene. The V end was cut by 0 bases, the J end by 7 bases, with 12 bases between. CDR3 protein: CASSLAEGGVEAFF. DNA of the CDR3: TGTGCCAGCAGCTTAGCCGAGGGAGGGGTTGAAGCTTTCTTT.

The chain links TRBV20-1 to TRBJ2-7; 11 nucleotides line up with TRBD2. The CDR3 contains 16 residues. CDR1 DFQATT and CDR2 SNEGSKA come from the germline V gene (reference sequence). The junction had 9 bases not matched to a gene; V was cut back by 3 bases and J by 2 bases. The CDR3 DNA reads TGCAGTGCTAGTCACCCGGGGACTAGCGGAACCTACGAGCAGTACTTC. Its protein is CSASHPGTSGTYEQYF.

The rearrangement joins TRBV4-2 to TRBJ2-7; 7 bases map to TRBD2. V lost 4 bases and J lost 2; bases outside the gene matches: 2. The CDR3 is 13 amino acids. Germline V CDR1 and CDR2: LGHNA, YNFKEQ. The CDR3, as DNA: TGTGCCAGCAGCCTAAGCGGGACCTACGAGCAGTACTTC. Translated: CASSLSGTYEQYF.

This chain links TRBV7-9 with TRBJ1-1; D is ambiguous. Looked up from germline, CDR1 is SEHNR and CDR2 is FQNEAQ (reference sequence). CDR3 length: 13 residues. V lost 3 bases and J 1 base, leaving 6 bases between the germline ends. The CDR3 loop is CASSFTPNTEAFF. CDR3 in DNA: TGTGCCAGCAGCTTCACACCGAACACTGAAGCTTTCTTT.

The gene calls are TRBV28 and TRBJ1-4; 7 positions agree with TRBD1. V lost 3 bases and J lost 7; bases outside the gene matches: 8. Germline CDR1 reads MDHEN; CDR2 reads SYDVKM. CDR3 length: 15 amino acids. This CDR3 is CASSLYPGQAEKLFF. CDR3 nucleotides: TGTGCCAGCAGTTTGTACCCCGGACAGGCTGAAAAACTGTTTTTT. Combining the CDR3 with reference TRBV28 and TRBJ1-4 gives the whole variable domain DVKVTQSSRYLVKRTGEKVFLECVQDMDHENMFWYRQDPGLGLRLIYFSYDVKMKEKGDIPEGYSVSREKKERFSLILESASTNQTSMYLCASSLYPGQAEKLFFGSGTQLSVL.

The rearrangement links TRBV27 to TRBJ2-1, with TRBD2 matching over 9 bases. The CDR3 consists of 18 residues. Germline assignment: CDR1 MNHEY and CDR2 SMNVEV (reference sequence). V shed 6 bases, J shed 4 bases, and the junction held 16 bases outside the gene matches. CDR3 sequence: CASRFRVAGARRYNEQFF. The CDR3 bases are TGTGCCAGCAGATTTAGGGTAGCGGGAGCCCGCCGATACAATGAGCAGTTCTTC.